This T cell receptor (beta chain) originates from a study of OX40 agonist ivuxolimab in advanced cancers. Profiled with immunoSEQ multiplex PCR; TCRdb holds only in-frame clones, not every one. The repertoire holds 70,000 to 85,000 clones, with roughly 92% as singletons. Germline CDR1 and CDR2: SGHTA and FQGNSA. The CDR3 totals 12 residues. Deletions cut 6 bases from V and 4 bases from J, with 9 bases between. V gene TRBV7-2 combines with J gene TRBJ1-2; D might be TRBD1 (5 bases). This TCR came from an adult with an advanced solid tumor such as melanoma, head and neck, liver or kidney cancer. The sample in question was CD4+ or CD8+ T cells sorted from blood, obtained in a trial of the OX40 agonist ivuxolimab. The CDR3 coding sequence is TGTGCCAGCAGGCCCGGGGCCTATGGCTACACCTTC. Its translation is CASRPGAYGYTF.